The 21 T cell receptor beta chains listed next were all sequenced from one sample in a study of shared clonotypes between healthy human individuals. Sequencing used immunoSEQ multiplex PCR; TCRdb keeps in-frame clones, though not all of them. Among around 1,000,000 clones, 70% to 80% were seen once, and the ten largest hold 0.89%. Sequencing was carried out using memory CD4+ T cells from PBMCs. The sample's subset: CD45RA-negative fraction. Source of these receptors: a man younger than 35 in good health. Some clones in this sample may be carry-over from other donors' samples.

The rearrangement uses TRBV2 and TRBJ1-1; 8 nucleotides agree with TRBD1. The junction had 16 bases not matched to a gene; V was cut back by 5 bases and J by 5 bases. Germline V gene data show CDR1 as SNHLY and CDR2 as FYNNEI. This CDR3 spans 17 amino acids. The CDR3 coding sequence is TGTGCCAGCAGTTTATCCGGGACAGGAGGTGGTGGGACTGAAGCTTTCTTT. Protein product: CASSLSGTGGGGTEAFF.

There are a few counts of this clone. The chain uses TRBV19 and TRBJ2-2; D is unclear. V lost 6 bases, J lost 3 bases, and 8 bases lay in between. Germline CDR1 LNHDA, CDR2 SQIVND (reference sequence). The CDR3 is 13 residues long. The CDR3 DNA reads TGTGCCAGTAGCGTGGGTTACACCGGGGAGCTGTTTTTT. It yields the protein CASSVGYTGELFF. Together with reference TRBV19 and TRBJ2-2, the CDR3 gives the full variable domain: DGGITQSPKYLFRKEGQNVTLSCEQNLNHDAMYWYRQDPGQGLRLIYYSQIVNDFQKGDIAEGYSVSREKKESFPLTVTSAQKNPTAFYLCASSVGYTGELFFGEGSRLTVL.

This clone was recorded once. CDR3 sequence reads: CASTPSSAGGRYEQYF. Here the CDR3 DNA reads TGTGCCAGCACCCCGTCTTCCGCGGGAGGCCGTTACGAGCAGTACTTC. This chain uses TRBV9 with TRBJ2-7; 8 bases line up with TRBD2. The germline gives CDR1 SGDLS, CDR2 YYNGEE. The CDR3 is 16 residues long. The junction had 15 bases not matched to a gene; V was cut back by 6 bases and J by 4 bases. Full variable domain (missing parts from reference TRBV9 and TRBJ2-7): DSGVTQTPKHLITATGQRVTLRCSPRSGDLSVYWYQQSLDQGLQFLIQYYNGEERAKGNILERFSAQQFPDLHSELNLSSLELGDSALYFCASTPSSAGGRYEQYFGPGTRLTVT.

This clone was detected once. The chain links TRBV2 to TRBJ1-5, with no clear D. Looked up from germline, CDR1 is SNHLY and CDR2 is FYNNEI. The CDR3 consists of 14 residues. Trimming cost V 3 bases and J 5 bases, with 11 bases left between them. The CDR3, as DNA: TGTGCCAGCAGTGATGCTCCAATGTATCAGCCCCAGCATTTT. It translates to CASSDAPMYQPQHF.

The chain uses TRBV5-6 and TRBJ1-2; unclear D gene. CDR1 and CDR2 (germline): SGHDT, YYEEEE. This CDR3 spans 14 amino acids. V was cut by 4 bases and J by 1 base, with 11 bases left in between. CDR3: CASSPGRNNYGYTF. The CDR3 nucleotides are TGTGCCAGCAGCCCCGGACGGAATAACTATGGCTACACCTTC. Drawing the rest from reference TRBV5-6 and TRBJ1-2, the complete variable domain is DAGVTQSPTHLIKTRGQQVTLRCSPKSGHDTVSWYQQALGQGPQFIFQYYEEEERQRGNFPDRFSGHQFPNYSSELNVNALLLGDSALYLCASSPGRNNYGYTFGSGTRLTVV.

As concerns this clone: The junction does not match germline at one end; this may be a read error. The chain employs TRBV13 and TRBJ1-6, with 9 nucleotides matching TRBD1. The CDR3 sequence is 15 residues long. Germline V gene data show CDR1 as PRHDT and CDR2 as FYEKMQ (reference sequence). CDR3 sequence: CASGLGDREYSPLHF. The CDR3 region has the DNA TGTGCCAGCGGCTTAGGGGACAGGGAGTATTCACCCCTCCACTTT. The variable domain in full, completed from reference TRBV13 and TRBJ1-6, reads AAGVIQSPRHLIKEKRETATLKCYPIPRHDTVYWYQQGPGQDPQFLISFYEKMQSDKGSIPDRFSAQQFSDYHSELNMSSLELGDSALYFCASGLGDREYSPLHFGNGTRLTVT.

V gene TRBV28 combines with J gene TRBJ1-3, with D possibly being TRBD1 (6 bases). Trimming left V 6 bases short and J 3 bases short, with 12 bases between. CDR1 MDHEN and CDR2 SYDVKM come from the germline V gene. CDR3 length: 14 residues. The CDR3 is CASRGGGGGNTIYF. The CDR3 DNA follows: TGTGCCAGCAGGGGAGGGGGAGGTGGAAACACCATATATTTT.

The J gene is TRBJ1-1, the V gene TRBV19; the match to TRBD1 covers 7 bases. In germline, CDR1 is LNHDA, CDR2 SQIVND (reference sequence). After removal of 6 bases from V and 1 base from J, the junction contained 17 bases not matched to a gene. This CDR3 spans 18 amino acids. CDR3 in amino acids: CASRQKPGRTGPNTEAFF. The CDR3 DNA reads TGTGCCAGTAGACAAAAGCCCGGCCGGACAGGCCCGAACACTGAAGCTTTCTTT.

This sequence joins TRBV19 and TRBJ1-2; 9 bases are shared with TRBD1. Germline CDR1 reads LNHDA; CDR2 reads SQIVND (reference sequence). This CDR3 spans 15 amino acids. J gave up 3 bases and V 5 bases, and 7 bases lay outside the gene matches. DNA of the CDR3: TGTGCCAGTAGTCCCGGGGGACAGGGACACTATGGCTACACCTTC. Protein: CASSPGGQGHYGYTF. Full variable domain (rest looked up from reference TRBV19 and TRBJ1-2): DGGITQSPKYLFRKEGQNVTLSCEQNLNHDAMYWYRQDPGQGLRLIYYSQIVNDFQKGDIAEGYSVSREKKESFPLTVTSAQKNPTAFYLCASSPGGQGHYGYTFGSGTRLTVV.

Worth noting for this clone: Other DNA variants within this sample encode the same CDR3. Here the CDR3 reads CASSLGTASTDTQYF. The CDR3 DNA is TGTGCCAGCAGCTTAGGGACAGCCAGCACAGATACGCAGTATTTT. The chain joins TRBV7-9 to TRBJ2-3; D is possibly TRBD1 (6 bases). The CDR3 totals 15 residues. Germline assignment: CDR1 SEHNR and CDR2 FQNEAQ (reference sequence). V lost 1 base and J lost 0, with 8 bases in between.

V is TRBV7-3 and J is TRBJ2-6; the match to TRBD1 covers 9 bases. The CDR3 sequence is 18 residues long. CDR1 and CDR2 from the germline V gene are SGHTA and FQGTGA. Losses at the gene ends were 5 bases for V and 2 bases for J; bases not matched to a gene: 10. The CDR3 reads CASSTSTGGAAGANVLTF. The CDR3 DNA follows: TGTGCCAGCAGCACCTCTACAGGGGGCGCCGCTGGGGCCAACGTCCTGACTTTC. Supplemented by reference TRBV7-3 and TRBJ2-6, the full variable domain reads GAGVSQTPSNKVTEKGKYVELRCDPISGHTALYWYRQSLGQGPEFLIYFQGTGAADDSGLPNDRFFAVRPEGSVSTLKIQRTERGDSAVYLCASSTSTGGAAGANVLTFGAGSRLTVL.

This sequence joins TRBV9 and TRBJ2-3, with a possible D match to TRBD2 (6 bases). The CDR3 has 16 residues. Trimming cost V 3 bases and J 5 bases, with 19 bases left between them. The germline CDR1 and CDR2 sequences are SGDLS and YYNGEE. The CDR3 sequence: CASSGQAAGAGDTQYF. As DNA, the CDR3 is TGTGCCAGCAGCGGGCAAGCGGCAGGAGCGGGAGATACGCAGTATTTT.

This chain connects TRBV10-3 to TRBJ2-1; D may correspond to TRBD1 or TRBD2 (5 bases each). The CDR3 extends over 15 amino acids. Germline loops: CDR1 ENHRY, CDR2 SYGVKD. V dropped 0 bases and J dropped 7 bases, with 13 bases sitting between them. The CDR3 loop is CAISESVGPWNEQFF. CDR3 bases: TGTGCCATCAGTGAGTCGGTGGGACCATGGAATGAGCAGTTCTTC.

The rearrangement links TRBV27 to TRBJ1-1, with TRBD1 identical over 9 bases. The germline V gene encodes CDR1 MNHEY and CDR2 SMNVEV (reference sequence). The CDR3 sequence is 17 residues long. The V gene end was trimmed by 4 bases and the J gene end by 6 bases; junction bases not matched to a gene: 15. The CDR3 sequence: CASSWAPLWGQGSEAFF. The CDR3 DNA is TGTGCCAGCAGTTGGGCCCCCCTCTGGGGACAGGGCTCTGAAGCTTTCTTT.

The CDR3 loop reads CASTEGSTLLYGYTF. For the CDR3, the DNA is TGTGCCAGTACCGAGGGGAGTACGCTACTCTATGGCTACACCTTC. This chain connects TRBV19 to TRBJ1-2; TRBD1 might be the D (5 bases). V was trimmed by 7 bases and J by 4 bases, leaving 19 bases between them. CDR1 and CDR2 (germline): LNHDA, SQIVND (reference sequence). CDR3 size: 15 residues.

The chain is built from TRBV6-6 and TRBJ2-1; no clear D. Germline V gives CDR1 MNHNY, CDR2 SVGAGI (reference sequence). V gave up 1 base and J gave up 0 bases, with 4 bases separating them. CDR3 size: 14 residues. The CDR3 spells CASSYLGSYNEQFF. The CDR3 region has the DNA TGTGCCAGCAGTTACTTAGGCTCCTACAATGAGCAGTTCTTC.

The chain couples TRBV5-4 to TRBJ2-7, with 7 bases that match TRBD1. With 4 bases clipped from V and 3 bases from J, the junction kept 7 bases outside the gene matches. Looked up from germline, CDR1 is SGHNT and CDR2 is YYREEE (reference sequence). This CDR3 has 14 residues. In DNA form, the CDR3 reads TGTGCCAGCAGCATACCGGGACAGCACTACGAGCAGTACTTC. It is translated as CASSIPGQHYEQYF.

V is TRBV4-2 and J is TRBJ1-5; the match to TRBD1 covers 8 bases. Germline lookup yields CDR1 LGHNA and CDR2 YNFKEQ. This CDR3 is built from 17 residues. With V trimmed by 0 bases and J by 0 bases, 4 bases remained unmatched. The CDR3 loop reads CASSQDFRGPSNQPQHF. Here the CDR3 DNA reads TGTGCCAGCAGCCAAGATTTCAGGGGGCCTAGCAATCAGCCCCAGCATTTT.

About this clone itself: This likely traces to a read error, being one base from a far larger clone. Other DNA sequences in the same sample also yield this CDR3. This chain joins TRBV11-2 and TRBJ2-1, with D perhaps TRBD2 (5 bases). Trimming removed 2 bases from V and 5 bases from J, with 10 bases in between. The length of the CDR3 is 14 residues. Germline CDR1 reads SGHAT; CDR2 reads FQNNGV. The CDR3, as DNA: TGTGCCAGCAGCTTACTTACGGGGAACAATGAGCAGTTCTTC. Encoded protein: CASSLLTGNNEQFF.

This clone appeared once. This CDR3 is also generated by other DNA sequences in the sample. The gene calls are TRBV5-1 and TRBJ1-5, with a weak D call TRBD1 (5 bases). CDR1 and CDR2 (germline): SGHRS, YFSETQ. The CDR3 runs to 14 residues. V shed 4 bases and J shed 4 bases, with 12 bases lying between them. The CDR3 bases are TGCGCCAGCAGCCCGCTGGGGGGGAATCAGCCCCAGCATTTT. Residues: CASSPLGGNQPQHF.

This chain joins TRBV6-5 and TRBJ2-3; tentatively, D is TRBD1 (5 bases). There are 13 residues in the CDR3. With 10 bases removed from V and 2 bases from J, the gap between germline ends came to 13 bases. CDR1 MNHEY and CDR2 SVGAGI come from the germline V gene. The CDR3 region has the DNA TGTGCCACACGACAGAAAGCCACAGATACGCAGTATTTT. Its protein is CATRQKATDTQYF.